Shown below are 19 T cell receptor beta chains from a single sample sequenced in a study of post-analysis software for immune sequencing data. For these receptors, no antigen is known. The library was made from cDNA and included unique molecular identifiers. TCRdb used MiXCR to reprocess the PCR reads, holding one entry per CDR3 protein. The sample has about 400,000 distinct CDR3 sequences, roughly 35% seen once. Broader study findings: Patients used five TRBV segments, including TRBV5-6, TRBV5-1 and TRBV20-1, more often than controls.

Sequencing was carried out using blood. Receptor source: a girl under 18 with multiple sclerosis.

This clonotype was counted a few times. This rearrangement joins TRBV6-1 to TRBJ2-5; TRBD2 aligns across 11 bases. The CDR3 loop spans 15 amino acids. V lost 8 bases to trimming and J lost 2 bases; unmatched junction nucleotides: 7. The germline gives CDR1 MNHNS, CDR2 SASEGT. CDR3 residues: CASSLAGGLQETQYF. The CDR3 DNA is TGTGCCAGCTCCTTAGCGGGGGGGTTACAAGAGACCCAGTACTTC.

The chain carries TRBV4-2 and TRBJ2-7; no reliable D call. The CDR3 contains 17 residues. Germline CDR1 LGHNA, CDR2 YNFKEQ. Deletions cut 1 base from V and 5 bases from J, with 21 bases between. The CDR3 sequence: CASSQVVRQTHRDEQYF. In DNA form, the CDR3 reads TGTGCCAGCAGCCAAGTCGTCAGGCAAACCCACCGGGACGAGCAGTACTTC.

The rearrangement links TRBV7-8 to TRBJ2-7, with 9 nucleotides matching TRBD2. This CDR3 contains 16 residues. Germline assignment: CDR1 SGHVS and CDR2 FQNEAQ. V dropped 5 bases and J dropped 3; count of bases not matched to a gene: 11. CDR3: CASSPVDSGGRYEQYF. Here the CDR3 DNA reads TGTGCCAGCAGCCCCGTGGATAGCGGGGGACGCTACGAGCAGTACTTC.

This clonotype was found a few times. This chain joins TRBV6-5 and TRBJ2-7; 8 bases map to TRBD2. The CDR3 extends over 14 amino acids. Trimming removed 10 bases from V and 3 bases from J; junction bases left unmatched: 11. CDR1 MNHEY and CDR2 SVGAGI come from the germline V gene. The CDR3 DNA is TGTGCCAACAGACGACTAGCGCCTATCTACGAGCAGTACTTC. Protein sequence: CANRRLAPIYEQYF.

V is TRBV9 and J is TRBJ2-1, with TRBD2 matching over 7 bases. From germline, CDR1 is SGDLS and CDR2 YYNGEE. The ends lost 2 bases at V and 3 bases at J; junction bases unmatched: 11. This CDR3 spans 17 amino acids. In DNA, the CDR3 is TGTGCCAGCAGCGTCCGGGACTACCCAGGATTCTACAATGAGCAGTTCTTC. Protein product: CASSVRDYPGFYNEQFF. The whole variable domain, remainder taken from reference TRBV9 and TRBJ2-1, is DSGVTQTPKHLITATGQRVTLRCSPRSGDLSVYWYQQSLDQGLQFLIQYYNGEERAKGNILERFSAQQFPDLHSELNLSSLELGDSALYFCASSVRDYPGFYNEQFFGPGTRLTVL.

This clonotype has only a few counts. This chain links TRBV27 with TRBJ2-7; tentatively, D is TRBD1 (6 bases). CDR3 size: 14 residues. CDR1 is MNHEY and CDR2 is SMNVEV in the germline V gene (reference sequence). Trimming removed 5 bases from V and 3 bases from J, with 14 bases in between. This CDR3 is CASSLTGLSYEQYF. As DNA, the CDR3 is TGTGCCAGCAGTCTTACAGGGCTCAGCTACGAGCAGTACTTC.

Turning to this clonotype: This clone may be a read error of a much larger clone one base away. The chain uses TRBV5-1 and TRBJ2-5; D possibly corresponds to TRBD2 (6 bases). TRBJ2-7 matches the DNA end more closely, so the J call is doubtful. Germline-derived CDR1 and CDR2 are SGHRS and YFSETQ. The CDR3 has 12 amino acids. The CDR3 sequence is CASSLDGGEQYF. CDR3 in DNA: TGCGCCAGCAGCTTGGACGGGGGCGAGCAGTACTTC.

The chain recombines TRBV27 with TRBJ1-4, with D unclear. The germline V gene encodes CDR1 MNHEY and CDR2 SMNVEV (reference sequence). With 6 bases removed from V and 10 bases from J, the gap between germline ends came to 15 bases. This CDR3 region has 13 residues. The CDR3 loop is CASSHRRSGKLFF. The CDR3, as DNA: TGTGCCAGCAGCCACCGTCGATCAGGAAAACTGTTTTTT.

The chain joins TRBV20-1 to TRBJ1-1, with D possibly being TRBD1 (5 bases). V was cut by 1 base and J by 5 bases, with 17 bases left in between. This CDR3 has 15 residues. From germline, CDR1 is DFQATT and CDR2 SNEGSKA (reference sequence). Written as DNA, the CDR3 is TGCAGTGCTAGAGTTGAACTACAGGATGTGACTGAAGCTTTCTTT. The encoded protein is CSARVELQDVTEAFF.

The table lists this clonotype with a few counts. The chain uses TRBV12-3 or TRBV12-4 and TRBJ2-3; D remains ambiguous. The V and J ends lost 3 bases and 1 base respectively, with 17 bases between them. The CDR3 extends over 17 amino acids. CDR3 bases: TGTGCCAGCAGTTTTCCGAAACACCAGGCCGGCACAGATACGCAGTATTTT. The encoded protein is CASSFPKHQAGTDTQYF.

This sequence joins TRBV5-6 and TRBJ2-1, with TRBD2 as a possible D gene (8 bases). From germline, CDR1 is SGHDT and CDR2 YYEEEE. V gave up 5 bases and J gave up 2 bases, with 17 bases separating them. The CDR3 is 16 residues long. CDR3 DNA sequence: TGTGCCAGCAGTCCTCCGGGAGGGGGCACCTACAATGAGCAGTTCTTC. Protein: CASSPPGGGTYNEQFF.

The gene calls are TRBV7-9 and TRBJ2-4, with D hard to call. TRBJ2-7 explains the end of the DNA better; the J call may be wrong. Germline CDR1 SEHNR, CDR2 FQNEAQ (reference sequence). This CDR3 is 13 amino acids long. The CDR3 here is CASSSKDGYEQYF. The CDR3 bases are TGTGCCAGCAGCTCCAAAGACGGCTACGAGCAGTACTTC.

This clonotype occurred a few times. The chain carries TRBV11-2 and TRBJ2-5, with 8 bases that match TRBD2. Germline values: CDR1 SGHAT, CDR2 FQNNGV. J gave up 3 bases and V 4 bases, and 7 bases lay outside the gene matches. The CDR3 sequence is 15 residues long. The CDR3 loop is CASSSGGTRKETQYF. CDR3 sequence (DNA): TGTGCCAGCAGCTCGGGCGGGACTAGGAAAGAGACCCAGTACTTC.

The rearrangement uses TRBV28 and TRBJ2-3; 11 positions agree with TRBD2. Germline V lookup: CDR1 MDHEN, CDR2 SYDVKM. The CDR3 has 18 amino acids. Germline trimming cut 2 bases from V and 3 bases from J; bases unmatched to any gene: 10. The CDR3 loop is CASSLDPWLAGGTDTQYF. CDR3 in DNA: TGTGCCAGCAGTTTAGATCCTTGGCTAGCGGGGGGAACAGATACGCAGTATTTT. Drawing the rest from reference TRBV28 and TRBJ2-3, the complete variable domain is DVKVTQSSRYLVKRTGEKVFLECVQDMDHENMFWYRQDPGLGLRLIYFSYDVKMKEKGDIPEGYSVSREKKERFSLILESASTNQTSMYLCASSLDPWLAGGTDTQYFGPGTRLTVL.

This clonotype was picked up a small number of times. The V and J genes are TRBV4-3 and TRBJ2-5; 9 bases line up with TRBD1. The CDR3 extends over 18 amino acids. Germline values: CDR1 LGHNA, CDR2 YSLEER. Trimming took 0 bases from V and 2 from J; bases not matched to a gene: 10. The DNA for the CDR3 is TGCGCCAGCAGCCAAGATCGGCCCGACAGGGGGGTTCAAGAGACCCAGTACTTC. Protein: CASSQDRPDRGVQETQYF.

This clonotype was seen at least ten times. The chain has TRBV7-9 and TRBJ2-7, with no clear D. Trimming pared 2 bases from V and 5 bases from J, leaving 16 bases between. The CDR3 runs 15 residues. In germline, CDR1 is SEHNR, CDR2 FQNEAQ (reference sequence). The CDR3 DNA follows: TGTGCCAGCAGCTTATTCTCGCGTAGTCTCCACGAGCAGTACTTC. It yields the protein CASSLFSRSLHEQYF. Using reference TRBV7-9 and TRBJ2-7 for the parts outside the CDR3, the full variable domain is DTGVSQNPRHKITKRGQNVTFRCDPISEHNRLYWYRQTLGQGPEFLTYFQNEAQLEKSRLLSDRFSAERPKGSFSTLEIQRTEQGDSAMYLCASSLFSRSLHEQYFGPGTRLTVT.

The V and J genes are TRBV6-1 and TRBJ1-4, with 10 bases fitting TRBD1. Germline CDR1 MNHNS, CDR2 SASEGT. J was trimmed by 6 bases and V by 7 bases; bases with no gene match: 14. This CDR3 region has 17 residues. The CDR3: CASIDGTGDTNDEKLFF. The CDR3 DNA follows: TGTGCCAGCATTGACGGGACAGGGGACACCAATGATGAAAAACTGTTTTTT.

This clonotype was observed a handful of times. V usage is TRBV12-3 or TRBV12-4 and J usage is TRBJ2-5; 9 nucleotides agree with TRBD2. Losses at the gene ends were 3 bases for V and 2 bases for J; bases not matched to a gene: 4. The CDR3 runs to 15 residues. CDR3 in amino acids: CASSFASGVQETQYF. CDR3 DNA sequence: TGTGCCAGCAGTTTCGCTAGCGGGGTTCAAGAGACCCAGTACTTC.

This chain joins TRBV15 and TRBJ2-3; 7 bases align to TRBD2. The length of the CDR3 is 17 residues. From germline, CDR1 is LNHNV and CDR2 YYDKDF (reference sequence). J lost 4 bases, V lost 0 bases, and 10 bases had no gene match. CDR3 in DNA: TGTGCCACCAGCAGAGATCTTGGCGGGGGAGGCGCAGATACGCAGTATTTT. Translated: CATSRDLGGGGADTQYF.